This entry describes one T cell receptor (beta chain). Its antigen is still unknown. The isolated RNA, all of it, was reverse transcribed, so expressed TCRB transcripts were what got sequenced. This table comes from immunoSEQ multiplex PCR, and its TCRdb copy is limited to in-frame clones, with some not included. The sample lists under 900,000 clones; about 17% were seen once. This record belongs to a study of beta chain features in type 1 diabetes. Study details: Taken together, all samples contributed 107,917,701 examined sorted cells. Study-level results: A definitive answer on HLA type influencing TCRB rearrangement was not reached here.

CDR3 length: 13 amino acids. The V gene's germline CDR1 is SEHNR and CDR2 FQNEAQ (reference sequence). The rearrangement uses TRBV7-9 and TRBJ1-2, with TRBD1 as a possible D gene (6 bases). This TCR was recovered from a woman under 30 in good health. The source material was naive CD4+ T cells from blood. The CDR3 bases are TGTGCGCGCACCCCGACAGGAAACTATGGCTACACCTTC. It specifies CARTPTGNYGYTF.